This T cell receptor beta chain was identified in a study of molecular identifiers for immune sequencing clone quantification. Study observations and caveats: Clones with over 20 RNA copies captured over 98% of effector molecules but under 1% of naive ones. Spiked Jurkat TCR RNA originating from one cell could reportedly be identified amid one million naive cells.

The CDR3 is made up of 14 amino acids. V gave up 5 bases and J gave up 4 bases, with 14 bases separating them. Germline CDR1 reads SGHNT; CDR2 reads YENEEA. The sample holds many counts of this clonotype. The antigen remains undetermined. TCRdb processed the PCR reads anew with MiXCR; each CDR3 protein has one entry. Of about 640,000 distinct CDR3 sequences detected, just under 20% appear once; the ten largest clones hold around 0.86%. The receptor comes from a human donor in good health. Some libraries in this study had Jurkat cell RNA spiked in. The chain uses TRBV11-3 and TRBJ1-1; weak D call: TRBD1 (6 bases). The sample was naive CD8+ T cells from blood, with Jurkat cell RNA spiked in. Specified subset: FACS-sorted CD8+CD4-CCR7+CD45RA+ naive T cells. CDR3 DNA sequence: TGTGCCAGCAGCCAGCAGGGGAAGTTCACTGAAGCTTTCTTT. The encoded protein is CASSQQGKFTEAFF.